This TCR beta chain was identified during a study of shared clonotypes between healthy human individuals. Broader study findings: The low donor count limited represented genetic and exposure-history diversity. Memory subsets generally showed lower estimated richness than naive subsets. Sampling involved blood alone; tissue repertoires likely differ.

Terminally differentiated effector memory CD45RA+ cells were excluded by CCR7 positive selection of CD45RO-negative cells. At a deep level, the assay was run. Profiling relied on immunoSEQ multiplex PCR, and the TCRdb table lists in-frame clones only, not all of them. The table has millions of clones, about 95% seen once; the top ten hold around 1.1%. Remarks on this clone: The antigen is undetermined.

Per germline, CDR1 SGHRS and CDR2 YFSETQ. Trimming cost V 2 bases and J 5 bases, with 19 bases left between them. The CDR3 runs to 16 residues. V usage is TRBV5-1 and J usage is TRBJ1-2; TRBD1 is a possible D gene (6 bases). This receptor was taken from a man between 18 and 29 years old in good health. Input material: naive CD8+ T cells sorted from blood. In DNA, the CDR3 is TGCGCCAGCAGCTTCACAGGGATTGGGACGGGATATGGCTACACCTTC. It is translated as CASSFTGIGTGYGYTF.